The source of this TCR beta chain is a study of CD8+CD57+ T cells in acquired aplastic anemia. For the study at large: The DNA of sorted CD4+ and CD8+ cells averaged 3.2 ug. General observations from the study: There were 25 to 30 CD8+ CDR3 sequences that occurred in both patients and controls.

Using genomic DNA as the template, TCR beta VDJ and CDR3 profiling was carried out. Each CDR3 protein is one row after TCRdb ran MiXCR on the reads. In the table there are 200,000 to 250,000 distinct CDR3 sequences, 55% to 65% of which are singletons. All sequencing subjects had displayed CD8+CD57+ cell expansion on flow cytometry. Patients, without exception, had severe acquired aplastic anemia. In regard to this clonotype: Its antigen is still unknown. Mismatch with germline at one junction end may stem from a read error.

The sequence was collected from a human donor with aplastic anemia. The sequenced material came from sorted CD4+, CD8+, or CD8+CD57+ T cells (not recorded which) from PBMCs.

The CDR3 is CAVSETGGPGEQFF. The CDR3 DNA reads TGTGCCGTCAGTGAAACGGGGGGGCCGGGTGAGCAGTTCTTC. The chain uses TRBV10-3 and TRBJ2-1; TRBD2 aligns across 8 bases. The germline V gene encodes CDR1 ENHRY and CDR2 SYGVKD. This CDR3 is 14 amino acids long.